This T cell receptor beta chain was captured in a study of OX40 agonist ivuxolimab in advanced cancers. Study background: Age averaged around 60 years (range roughly 23 to 79), and 80% to 90% were male. A history of anti-PD-1, anti-PD-L1 or anti-CTLA-4 therapy was acceptable, and roughly 40% had some.

Study findings and constraints: At doses 0.1 to 3.0 mg/kg, CD4+ and CD8+ clones expanded. Relative to CD4+, CD8+ T cells held more expanded clones on average.

Germline V gene lookup returns CDR1 SGHDT and CDR2 YYEEEE. The ends were cut back, 2 bases at V and 3 bases at J, with 9 bases in the middle. The CDR3 consists of 14 residues. A note on this clone: Its target is not known.

Only in-frame clones appear in the TCRdb table, and some are missing; sequencing was by immunoSEQ multiplex PCR. The sample holds 45,000 or so clones, 70% to 90% seen once. This clonotype originated in an adult with an advanced solid tumor such as melanoma, head and neck, liver or kidney cancer. The rearrangement links TRBV5-6 to TRBJ2-1; no reliable D call. The material sequenced was CD4+ or CD8+ T cells sorted from blood, taken in a trial of the OX40 agonist ivuxolimab. The CDR3 here is CASSFNTNYNEQFF. CDR3 nucleotides: TGTGCCAGCAGCTTTAACACAAACTACAATGAGCAGTTCTTC.